A selection of T cell receptor beta chains follows, all from one sample in a study of siplizumab effects on memory and regulatory T cells. Only in-frame clones appear in the TCRdb table, and some are missing; sequencing was by immunoSEQ multiplex PCR. The table records about 120,000 clones, approximately 92% of them present only once. Sample: non-Treg CD4+ T cells sorted from blood. The receptor source for this set is a human donor in good health. The CDR3 runs from the conserved cysteine through the conserved F or W. A D gene is named only where the DNA matches it firmly. The size field is filled for only some rows; it gives once, few, many or a size class.

len	j_gene	d_gene	v_gene	abundance	CDR3nt	CDR3aa
11	TRBJ2-5	-	TRBV18	-	TGTGCCAGCTCACCTGGAGAGACCCAGTACTTC	CASSPGETQYF
16	TRBJ2-7	-	TRBV19	-	TGTGCCAGTAGTCTTTATGGACCGACGAAACCCTACGAGCAGTACTTC	CASSLYGPTKPYEQYF
13	TRBJ1-1	-	TRBV7-9	-	TGTGCCAGCAGCTTATGGGGAGGAAGTGAAGCTTTCTTT	CASSLWGGSEAFF
14	TRBJ2-2	TRBD1	TRBV9	once	TGTGCCAGCAGCGCTAGACAGGGCACCGGGGAGCTGTTTTTT	CASSARQGTGELFF
13	TRBJ1-1	-	TRBV7-3	once	TGTGCCAGCAGGAAACAGGTGAACACTGAAGCTTTCTTT	CASRKQVNTEAFF
14	TRBJ2-5	-	TRBV19	few	TGTGCCAGTAGTATATGGAACGGATTAGAGACCCAGTACTTC	CASSIWNGLETQYF
16	TRBJ2-3	TRBD2	TRBV18	-	TGTGCCAGCTCACCCGGACTAGCGGGGGGCGAGGATACGCAGTATTTT	CASSPGLAGGEDTQYF
18	TRBJ2-5	-	TRBV5-4	-	TGTGCCAGCAGCCCCCGTACAGTGTCATACGCTCTTCAAGAGACCCAGTACTTC	CASSPRTVSYALQETQYF
15	TRBJ2-1	TRBD2	TRBV5-4	-	TGTGCCAGCAGCTTAGGGACTAGCGGTTTGGATGAGCAGTTCTTC	CASSLGTSGLDEQFF
16	TRBJ2-3	TRBD1	TRBV4-1	once	TGCGCCAGCAGCCAAGATAAGACAGGGGGGCCAGATACGCAGTATTTT	CASSQDKTGGPDTQYF
14	TRBJ1-1	TRBD1	TRBV5-1	once	TGCGCCAGCAGTCCAGGGGGCGCAGACACTGAAGCTTTCTTT	CASSPGGADTEAFF
15	TRBJ2-7	TRBD1	TRBV5-6	-	TGTGCCAGCAGCTTAACTTGGGACAGCACCTACGAGCAGTACTTC	CASSLTWDSTYEQYF
13	TRBJ2-7	TRBD2	TRBV7-2	-	TGTGCCAGCAGCTTAGGAGTAGAAATAGCGGGGGACTTC	CASSLGVEIAGDF
19	TRBJ2-4	-	TRBV12-5	-	TGTGCTAGTGGTTTAATACGGGGGACCTCCCCAGAAGCCAAAAACATTCAGTACTTC	CASGLIRGTSPEAKNIQYF
12	TRBJ1-1	-	TRBV7-3	-	TGTGCCAGCAGCTTCGTAATCACTGAAGCTTTCTTT	CASSFVITEAFF
11	TRBJ1-3	-	TRBV7-6	-	TGTGCCAGCAGCCCCGGAGGAACCATATATTTT	CASSPGGTIYF
15	TRBJ2-1	-	TRBV27	-	TGTGCCAGCAGTTTCGGGCGACCTAGGTACAATGAGCAGTTCTTC	CASSFGRPRYNEQFF
11	TRBJ1-2	TRBD1	TRBV7-2	-	TGTGCCAGCAGCTTAGGGGACAGGTACACCTTC	CASSLGDRYTF
15	TRBJ2-2	-	TRBV19	-	TGTGCCAGTAGAAGGAAGTCGGGGGACACCGGGGAGCTGTTTTTT	CASRRKSGDTGELFF
15	TRBJ2-7	-	TRBV28	-	TGTGCCAGCAGTTTATTCGCAGGGGATGGATACGAGCAGTACTTC	CASSLFAGDGYEQYF
12	TRBJ2-7	-	TRBV6-6	-	TGTGCCAGCGTGGGGCGCCCCTACGAGCAGTACTTC	CASVGRPYEQYF
17	TRBJ1-3	-	TRBV2	-	TGTGCCAGCAGTGATTTACTAAGGGGGGGATTTGGAAACACCATATATTTT	CASSDLLRGGFGNTIYF
13	TRBJ2-7	-	TRBV5-4	-	TGTGCCAGCAGCTTGGTCAGTTCCTACGAGCAGTACTTC	CASSLVSSYEQYF
12	TRBJ1-5	-	TRBV30	-	TGCGCCTGGTCGGGGTCCGATCAGCCCCAGCATTTT	CAWSGSDQPQHF
14	TRBJ2-5	-	TRBV7-6	-	TGTGCCAGCACTAAGGGGGGGGCCGGAGAGACCCAGTACTTC	CASTKGGAGETQYF
15	TRBJ1-1	TRBD1	TRBV10-3	-	TGTGCCATCAGTCAGAACAGGGGAATGAACACTGAAGCTTTCTTT	CAISQNRGMNTEAFF
17	TRBJ2-2	-	TRBV5-1	-	TGCGCCAGCAGCCGTACTCGGGGCCTAACCAACACCGGGGAGCTGTTTTTT	CASSRTRGLTNTGELFF
14	TRBJ2-2	TRBD1	TRBV6-5	-	TGTGCCAGCAGCTTTAACAGGGGCACCGGGGAGCTGTTTTTT	CASSFNRGTGELFF
14	TRBJ2-7	TRBD2	TRBV7-2	-	TGTGCCAGCAGGGTAGCGGGGGCGGGCGACGAGCAGTACTTC	CASRVAGAGDEQYF
15	TRBJ2-5	TRBD2	TRBV2	-	TGTGCCAGCAGCGAGAGCGGGGACCTAAGGGGGACCCAGTACTTC	CASSESGDLRGTQYF
11	TRBJ1-4	-	TRBV28	-	TGTGCCAGCGGGACTAATGAAAAACTGTTTTTT	CASGTNEKLFF
13	TRBJ1-1	-	TRBV27	-	TGTGCCAGCAGTTTACAAGACAGGCTGGAAGCTTTCTTT	CASSLQDRLEAFF
13	TRBJ1-6	-	TRBV7-9	once	TGTGCCAGCAGCCCATCACAGATGCCCCCCCTCCACTTT	CASSPSQMPPLHF
18	TRBJ2-1	TRBD2	TRBV7-6	-	TGTGCCAGCAGCCCCCGGGCTAGCGGGGGGCCGGGGGGGAATGAGCAGTTCTTC	CASSPRASGGPGGNEQFF
14	TRBJ2-5	-	TRBV11-2	-	TGTGCCAGCAGCTGGGGGCGGGCTGGGGAGACCCAGTACTTC	CASSWGRAGETQYF
14	TRBJ2-2	-	TRBV5-1	-	TGCGCCAGCAGCTTGGACAGGGAGGGCGGGGAGCTGTTTTTT	CASSLDREGGELFF
16	TRBJ2-1	TRBD2	TRBV11-2	-	TGTGCCAGCAGCTCCCTAGCGGGGCGAGAGTACAATGAGCAGTTCTTC	CASSSLAGREYNEQFF
15	TRBJ2-2	-	TRBV14	-	TGTGCCAGCAGCCCTCAGAACCCGAACACCGGGGAGCTGTTTTTT	CASSPQNPNTGELFF
13	TRBJ1-3	TRBD1	TRBV19	few	TGTGCCAGTAGTTATGAACAGGGGAACACCATATATTTT	CASSYEQGNTIYF
16	TRBJ2-3	TRBD2	TRBV5-8	-	TGTGCCAGCAGCTCGGCACTAGCGGGGGGGATCGATACGCAGTATTTT	CASSSALAGGIDTQYF
14	TRBJ1-1	-	TRBV7-9	-	TGTGCCAGCAGTCTAACCGGCTCAGGGTCCCAAGCTTTCTTT	CASSLTGSGSQAFF
13	TRBJ2-7	TRBD1	TRBV6-5	once	TGTGCCAGCAGTTCGGGACAGGGGTACGAGCAGTACTTC	CASSSGQGYEQYF
15	TRBJ2-7	TRBD1	TRBV7-9	-	TGTGCCAGCAGCTCCCCGGGACAGGGGCACAACGAGCAGTACTTC	CASSSPGQGHNEQYF
14	TRBJ1-2	-	TRBV10-3	-	TGTGCCATCAGTGAGTCGGAGGCCACATATGGCTACACCTTC	CAISESEATYGYTF
12	TRBJ2-3	-	TRBV6-5	-	TGTGCCAGCAGCAACCGGCAGGATACGCAGTATTTT	CASSNRQDTQYF
13	TRBJ2-1	-	TRBV10-1	-	TGCGCCAGCAGTGAAAGTATAGTAACTGAGCAGTTCTTC	CASSESIVTEQFF
16	TRBJ2-1	TRBD1	TRBV5-6	-	TGTGCCAGCAGCCACCCACCGGGACAGATAGACAATGAGCAGTTCTTC	CASSHPPGQIDNEQFF
14	TRBJ1-2	-	TRBV10-3	-	TGTGCCATCAGTGGGACAACAGCTAACTATGGCTACACCTTC	CAISGTTANYGYTF
16	TRBJ2-7	-	TRBV5-6	-	TGTGCCAGCAGCCCGCGGTGGGGTTCTGTCAATTACGAGCAGTACTTC	CASSPRWGSVNYEQYF
15	TRBJ2-7	TRBD1	TRBV7-9	-	TGTGCCAGCAGCGCAGACAGGGTCATCCGTTGGGAGCAGTACTTC	CASSADRVIRWEQYF
14	TRBJ2-7	-	TRBV5-4	-	TGTGCCAGCAGCTTGTTGGCCAGTCCCTACGAGCAGTACTTC	CASSLLASPYEQYF
17	TRBJ2-6	TRBD1	TRBV27	-	TGTGCCAGCAGTCGTACCATCCCAGGGGGCGCCGCCAACGTCCTGACTTTC	CASSRTIPGGAANVLTF